In this sample, the clone carrying this T cell receptor beta chain turned up many times. Its antigen is not known. The data are from a study of neurological immune-mediated disorders. TCRdb used MiXCR to reprocess the 5' RACE reads, holding one entry per CDR3 protein. The table shows 45,000 to 65,000 distinct CDR3 sequences, with approximately 4% occurring only once. The CDR3 totals 19 residues. V was pared by 4 bases and J by 3 bases, with 10 bases of the junction left unmatched. Study observations and caveats: Expanded clones shared no identical CDR3 amino acid sequences across subjects, which suggested private TCR-beta repertoires in all groups.

The V and J genes are TRBV12-3 or TRBV12-4 and TRBJ2-2, with 14 bases lining up with TRBD2. The receptor was derived from a man aged 45-65 years with multiple sclerosis. Sequencing used PBMCs. The CDR3, as DNA: TGTGCCAGCAGTTCTGGGACTAGCGGGGGCCAGGGATACACCGGGGAGCTGTTTTTT. Translated: CASSSGTSGGQGYTGELFF.